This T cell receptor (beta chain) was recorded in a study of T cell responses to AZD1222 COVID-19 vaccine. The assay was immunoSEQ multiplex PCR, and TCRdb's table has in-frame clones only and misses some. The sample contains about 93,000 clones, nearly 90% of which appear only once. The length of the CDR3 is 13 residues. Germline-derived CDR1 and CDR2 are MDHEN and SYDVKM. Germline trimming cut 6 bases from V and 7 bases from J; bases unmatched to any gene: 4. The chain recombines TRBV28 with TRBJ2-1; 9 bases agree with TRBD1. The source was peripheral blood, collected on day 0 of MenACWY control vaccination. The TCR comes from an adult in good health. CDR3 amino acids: CASSADRGNEQFF. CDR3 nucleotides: TGTGCCAGCAGCGCTGACAGGGGGAATGAGCAGTTCTTC.